This TCR beta chain is drawn from a study of T cells in localized non-small cell lung cancer. A remark on this clone: What it binds is unknown.

General study results and limits: There was higher T cell clonality in uninvolved adjacent lung than in tumor, and it was highest there. Among blood samples, higher T cell density accompanied longer overall survival. Researchers found a median around 61 of the top 100 tumor clones in adjacent lung.

TCRdb's copy holds only in-frame clones and misses some; the assay was immunoSEQ multiplex PCR. Here the sample spans over 65,000 clones, roughly 80% being singletons. This TCR came from a female donor older than 55 with stage I lung adenocarcinoma. The sample in question was peripheral blood, obtained before any cancer treatment.

The CDR3: CASRWTGKGTYGYTF. The CDR3 DNA sequence: TGTGCCAGCAGATGGACAGGGAAAGGGACCTATGGCTACACCTTC. The genes are TRBV6-6 and TRBJ1-2, with 8 nucleotides matching TRBD1. The CDR3 runs to 15 residues. The V gene end was trimmed by 6 bases and the J gene end by 4 bases; junction bases not matched to a gene: 10. Germline assignment: CDR1 MNHNY and CDR2 SVGAGI (reference sequence).